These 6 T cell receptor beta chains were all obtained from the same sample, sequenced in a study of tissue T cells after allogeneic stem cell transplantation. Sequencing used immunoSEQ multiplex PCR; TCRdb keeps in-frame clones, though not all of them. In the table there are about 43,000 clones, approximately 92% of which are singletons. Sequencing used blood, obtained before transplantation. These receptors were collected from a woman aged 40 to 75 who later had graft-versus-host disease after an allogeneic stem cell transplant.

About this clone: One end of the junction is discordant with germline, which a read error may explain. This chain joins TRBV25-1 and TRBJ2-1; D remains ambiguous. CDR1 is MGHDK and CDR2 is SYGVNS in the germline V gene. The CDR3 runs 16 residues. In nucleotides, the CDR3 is TGTGCCAGCACTGAAGGCCTAACCCCATCCTACAATGAGCAGTTCTTC. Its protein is CASTEGLTPSYNEQFF.

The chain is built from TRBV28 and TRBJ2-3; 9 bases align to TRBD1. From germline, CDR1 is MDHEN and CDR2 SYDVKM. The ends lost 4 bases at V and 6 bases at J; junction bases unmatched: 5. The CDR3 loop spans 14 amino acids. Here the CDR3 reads CASSSDRGGDTQYF. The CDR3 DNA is TGTGCCAGCAGTTCGGACAGGGGTGGGGATACGCAGTATTTT.

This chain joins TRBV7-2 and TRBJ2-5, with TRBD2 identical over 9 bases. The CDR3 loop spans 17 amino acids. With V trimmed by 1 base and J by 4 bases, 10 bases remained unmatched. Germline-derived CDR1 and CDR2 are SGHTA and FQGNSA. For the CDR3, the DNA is TGTGCCAGCAGCTTAGGGGGCTTAGCGGGAGTAGGAGAGACCCAGTACTTC. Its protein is CASSLGGLAGVGETQYF. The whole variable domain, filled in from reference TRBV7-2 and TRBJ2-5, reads GAGVSQSPSNKVTEKGKDVELRCDPISGHTALYWYRQSLGQGLEFLIYFQGNSAPDKSGLPSDRFSAERTGGSVSTLTIQRTQQEDSAVYLCASSLGGLAGVGETQYFGPGTRLLVL.

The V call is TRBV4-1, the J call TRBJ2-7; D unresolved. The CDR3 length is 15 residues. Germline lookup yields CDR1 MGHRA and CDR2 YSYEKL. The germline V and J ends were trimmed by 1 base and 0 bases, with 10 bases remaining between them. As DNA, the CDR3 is TGCGCCAGCAGCCAAGTAGCCAGCGACTCCTACGAGCAGTACTTC. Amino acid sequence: CASSQVASDSYEQYF.

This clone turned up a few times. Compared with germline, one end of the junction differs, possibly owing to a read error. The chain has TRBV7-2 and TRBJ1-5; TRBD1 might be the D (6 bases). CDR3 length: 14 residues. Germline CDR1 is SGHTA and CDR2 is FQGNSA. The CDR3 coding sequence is TGTGCCAGCAGCTTAGCCGGGGGCAACCAGCCCCAGCATTTT. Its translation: CASSLAGGNQPQHF.

The CDR3 nucleotides are TGTGCCAGCTCCCAGGGACTAGCGGTTCACAATGAGCAGTTCTTC. Amino acids: CASSQGLAVHNEQFF. This rearrangement joins TRBV18 to TRBJ2-1, with 11 bases matching TRBD2. Trimming took 6 bases from V and 5 from J; bases not matched to a gene: 6. This CDR3 comprises 15 residues. The germline V gene encodes CDR1 KGHSH and CDR2 LQKENI.